This T cell receptor beta chain was sequenced in a study of identical twins. Study conclusions and caveats: Recombination models fit unrelated individuals' TCR alpha sharing but underestimated twins'.

A note on this clonotype: Antigen unknown.

The germline V gene encodes CDR1 SGHRS and CDR2 YFSETQ. The CDR3 contains 15 residues. Trimming shortened V by 0 bases and J by 8 bases, and 12 bases separated the two germline ends. TCRdb re-derived calls from the 5' RACE reads in MiXCR, one entry per CDR3 protein. The table shows 200,000 to 250,000 distinct CDR3 sequences, with roughly 12% occurring only once. The data also belong to a second study, concerning yellow fever vaccine responses in identical twins. That work contributes: On the reported evidence, twins' vaccine T cell responses seemed partly convergent and partly personalized.

Sequences were obtained from memory (CD45RO+) T cells sorted from blood. The TCR was taken from a woman younger than 30 in good health. The rearrangement joins TRBV5-1 to TRBJ1-6; D might be TRBD1 (5 bases). The CDR3 reads CASSLASLGDSPLHF. In DNA, the CDR3 is TGCGCCAGCAGCTTGGCCAGTTTGGGGGATTCACCCCTCCACTTT.